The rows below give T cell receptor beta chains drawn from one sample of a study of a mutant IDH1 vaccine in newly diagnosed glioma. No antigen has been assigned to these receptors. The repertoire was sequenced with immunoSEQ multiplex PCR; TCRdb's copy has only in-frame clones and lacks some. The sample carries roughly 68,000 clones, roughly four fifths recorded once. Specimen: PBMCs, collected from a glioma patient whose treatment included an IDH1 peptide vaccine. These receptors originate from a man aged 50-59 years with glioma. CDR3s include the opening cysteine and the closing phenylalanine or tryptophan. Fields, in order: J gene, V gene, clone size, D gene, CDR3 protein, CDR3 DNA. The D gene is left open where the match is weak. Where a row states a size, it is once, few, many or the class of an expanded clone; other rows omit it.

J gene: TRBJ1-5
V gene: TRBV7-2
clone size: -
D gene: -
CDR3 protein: CASSPAQGQGQPQHF
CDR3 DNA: TGTGCCAGCAGCCCCGCCCAAGGGCAGGGGCAGCCCCAGCATTTT

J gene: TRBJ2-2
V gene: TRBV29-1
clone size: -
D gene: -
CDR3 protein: CSVSETGELFF
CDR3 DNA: TGCAGCGTTTCAGAGACCGGGGAGCTGTTTTTT

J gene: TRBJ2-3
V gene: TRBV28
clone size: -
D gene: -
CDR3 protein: CASSLRRDTQYF
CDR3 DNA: TGTGCCAGCAGCCTCCGCCGGGATACGCAGTATTTT

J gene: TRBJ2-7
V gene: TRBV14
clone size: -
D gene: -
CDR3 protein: CASSPRRQGWVQYF
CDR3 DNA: TGTGCCAGCAGCCCTCGACGCCAGGGTTGGGTGCAGTACTTC

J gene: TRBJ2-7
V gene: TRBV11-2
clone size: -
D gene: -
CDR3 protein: CASSLVPAAQYEQYF
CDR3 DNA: TGTGCCAGCAGCTTAGTCCCAGCCGCTCAATACGAGCAGTACTTC

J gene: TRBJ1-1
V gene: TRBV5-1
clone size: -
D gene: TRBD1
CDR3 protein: CASSLGDRGRTEAFF
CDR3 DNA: TGCGCCAGCAGCTTGGGGGACAGGGGAAGGACTGAAGCTTTCTTT

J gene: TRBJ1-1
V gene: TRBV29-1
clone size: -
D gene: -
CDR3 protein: CSVAGPRNTEAFF
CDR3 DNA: TGCAGCGTTGCCGGCCCGAGGAACACTGAAGCTTTCTTT

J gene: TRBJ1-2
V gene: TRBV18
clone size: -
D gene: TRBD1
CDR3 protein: CASSPTTGGAYGYTF
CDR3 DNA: TGTGCCAGCTCACCTACGACAGGGGGGGCCTATGGCTACACCTTC

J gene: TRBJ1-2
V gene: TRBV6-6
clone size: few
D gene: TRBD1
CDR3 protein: CASSTPGGAWDYGYTF
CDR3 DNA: TGTGCCAGCAGTACGCCAGGGGGCGCTTGGGACTATGGCTACACCTTC

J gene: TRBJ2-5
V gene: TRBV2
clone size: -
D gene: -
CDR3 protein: CASSSGRGQETQYF
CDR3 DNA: TGTGCCAGCAGTTCCGGGAGAGGCCAAGAGACCCAGTACTTC

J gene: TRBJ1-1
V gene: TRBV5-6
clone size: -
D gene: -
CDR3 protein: CASSPIGGGVPTEAFF
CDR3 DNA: TGTGCCAGCAGCCCGATTGGGGGGGGCGTACCCACTGAAGCTTTCTTT

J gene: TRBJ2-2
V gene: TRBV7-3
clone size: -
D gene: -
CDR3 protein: CASSPAGGSTGELFF
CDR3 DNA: TGTGCCAGCAGCCCAGCCGGAGGGTCGACCGGGGAGCTGTTTTTT

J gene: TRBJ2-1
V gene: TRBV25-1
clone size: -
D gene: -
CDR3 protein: CASSEAGLRDEQFF
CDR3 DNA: TGTGCCAGCAGTGAAGCGGGGTTGAGGGATGAGCAGTTCTTC

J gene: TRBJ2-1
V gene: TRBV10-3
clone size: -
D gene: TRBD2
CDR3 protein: CAIRGGSRGFEEQFF
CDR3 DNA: TGTGCCATCCGCGGGGGAAGTAGGGGCTTCGAGGAGCAGTTCTTC

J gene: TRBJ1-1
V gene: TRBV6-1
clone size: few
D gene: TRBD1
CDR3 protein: CASSHGTANTEAFF
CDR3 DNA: TGTGCCAGCAGCCACGGGACAGCAAACACTGAAGCTTTCTTT

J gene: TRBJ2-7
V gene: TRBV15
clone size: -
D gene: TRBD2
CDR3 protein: CATSSGGGGGYEQYF
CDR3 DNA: TGTGCCACCAGCTCCGGGGGGGGTGGCGGTTACGAGCAGTACTTC